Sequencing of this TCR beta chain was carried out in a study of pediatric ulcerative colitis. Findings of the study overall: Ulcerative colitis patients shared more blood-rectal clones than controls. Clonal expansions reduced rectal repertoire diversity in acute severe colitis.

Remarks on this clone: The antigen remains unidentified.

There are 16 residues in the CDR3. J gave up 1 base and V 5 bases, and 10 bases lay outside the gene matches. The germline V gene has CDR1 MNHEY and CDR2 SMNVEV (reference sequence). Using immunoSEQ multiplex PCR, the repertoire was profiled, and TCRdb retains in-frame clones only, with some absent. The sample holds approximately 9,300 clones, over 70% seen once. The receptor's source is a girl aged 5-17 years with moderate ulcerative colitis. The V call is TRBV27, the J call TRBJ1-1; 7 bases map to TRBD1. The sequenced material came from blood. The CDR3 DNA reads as TGTGCCAGCAGTCAGACCACAGGGGTTGGGAACACTGAAGCTTTCTTT. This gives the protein CASSQTTGVGNTEAFF.